This TCR beta chain was found in a study of cytomegalovirus exposure and HLA in healthy donors. Study-wide context: Sequencing of about 200 million T cells in an earlier analysis found 100 million to 140 million unique TCR beta sequences.

Both 60 Vbeta primers and 13 Jbeta primers went into the PCR. The table came from immunoSEQ multiplex PCR; TCRdb's copy has only in-frame clones and leaves some out. The sample gives 83,000 or so clones, around 74% of which show up once; around 10% is in the top ten. This sequence originates from a man under 40 in good health and CMV-seropositive. The sample was PBMCs.

CDR3 coding DNA: TGTGCCAGCAGTGAAGCGGGGCTGGAGCAGTTCTTC. Amino acid sequence: CASSEAGLEQFF. The V gene is TRBV6-1, the J gene TRBJ2-1, with D tentatively TRBD1 (5 bases). This CDR3 has 12 residues. CDR1 and CDR2 (germline): MNHNS, SASEGT. The germline V and J ends were trimmed by 0 bases and 10 bases, with 7 bases remaining between them.